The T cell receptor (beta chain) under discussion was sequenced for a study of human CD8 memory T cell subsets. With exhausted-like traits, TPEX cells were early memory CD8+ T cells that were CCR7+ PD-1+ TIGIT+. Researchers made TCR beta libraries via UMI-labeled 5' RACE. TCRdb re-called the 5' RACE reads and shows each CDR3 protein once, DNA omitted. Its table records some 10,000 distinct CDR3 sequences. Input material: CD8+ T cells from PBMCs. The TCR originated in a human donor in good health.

The CDR3 is CASIRLAGDTDTQYF. The chain has TRBV28 and TRBJ2-3; TCRdb gives TRBD2 as the D gene, but with no DNA this cannot be confirmed. Germline values: CDR1 MDHEN, CDR2 SYDVKM. This CDR3 is 15 amino acids long.